The rows below give T cell receptor beta chains drawn from one sample of a study of blood T cell repertoires in COVID-19. Here immunoSEQ multiplex PCR was the method, and the copy in TCRdb shows in-frame clones only, minus some. The data show 150,000 or so clones, approximately 90% seen once. Sequenced material: PBMCs or T cells enriched from blood (not recorded which). The receptors were sampled from a woman in her thirties with acute COVID-19. CDR3s include the opening cysteine and the closing phenylalanine or tryptophan. The D gene is left open where the match is weak. For some rows the clone size is stated as once, few or many, or as a class when expanded; others skip it.

cdr3_nt cdr3_aa d_call v_call clone_size j_call
TGTGCCAGCAGCTTACCCCTTTGGGGGGAGGAGCAGTACTTC CASSLPLWGEEQYF NA TRBV7-9 NA TRBJ2-7
TGTGCCATCAGTGAGGGGGACTTCAATCAGCCCCAGCATTTT CAISEGDFNQPQHF NA TRBV10-3 NA TRBJ1-5
TGCAGCGCCGGGGAAGGAAACATTCAGTACTTC CSAGEGNIQYF NA TRBV29-1 NA TRBJ2-4
TGTGCCAGCTCACCACGTGGCGGACACACAGATACGCAGTATTTT CASSPRGGHTDTQYF NA TRBV18 NA TRBJ2-3
TGTGCCAGCAGTTTAAGAGACAGGGCTAATTCACCCCTCCACTTT CASSLRDRANSPLHF TRBD1 TRBV28 once TRBJ1-6
TGTGCCAGCAGAGGTACTAGCGGGATCCCCGGGGAGCTGTTTTTT CASRGTSGIPGELFF TRBD2 TRBV2 NA TRBJ2-2
TGTGCCAGCAGCCCCAGGACAGGGGGTTATGGTTCGAACACTGAAGCTTTCTTT CASSPRTGGYGSNTEAFF TRBD1 TRBV7-6 once TRBJ1-1
TGTGCCACCAGCAGAGGGAGGGACTATGGCTACACCTTC CATSRGRDYGYTF NA TRBV15 NA TRBJ1-2
TGCGCCAGCAGCTCGACACAAAACACCGGGGAGCTGTTTTTT CASSSTQNTGELFF NA TRBV5-1 NA TRBJ2-2
TGCGCCAGCAGCCCTGGACAGGTTCCAGATACGCAGTATTTT CASSPGQVPDTQYF TRBD1 TRBV5-1 NA TRBJ2-3
TGTGCCAGCAGCCCCCTCGTGGGAAACACCATATATTTT CASSPLVGNTIYF NA TRBV7-9 once TRBJ1-3
TGCAGCGTTGCTAGCCGGACAGGGGGAGGAACTGAAGCTTTCTTT CSVASRTGGGTEAFF TRBD1 TRBV29-1 NA TRBJ1-1
TGCGCCAGCAGCTTGGACAGGTCTCAGCCCCAGCATTTT CASSLDRSQPQHF NA TRBV5-1 NA TRBJ1-5
TGTGCCAGCAGCTACGACACCTATGGCTACACCTTC CASSYDTYGYTF NA TRBV5-4 NA TRBJ1-2
TGTGCCTACACTTTTACGGGGGGCCAGGCGGGCTACACCTTC CAYTFTGGQAGYTF NA TRBV5-4 once TRBJ1-2
TGCGCCAGCAGCCAGGCCCTAGGACTAGCGCGGTCCTACGAGCAGTACTTC CASSQALGLARSYEQYF TRBD2 TRBV4-1 NA TRBJ2-7
TGTGCCAGCAGACCCGGGACAGGGGGCTTACAGCCCCAGCATTTT CASRPGTGGLQPQHF TRBD1 TRBV28 NA TRBJ1-5
TGTGCCAGCACTCTCGGAACAGCCGTTAATGAAAAACTGTTTTTT CASTLGTAVNEKLFF NA TRBV11-1 once TRBJ1-4
TGTGCCAGCAGTTTATTCGGGAAGAGGGACACCGGGGAGCTGTTTTTT CASSLFGKRDTGELFF NA TRBV28 NA TRBJ2-2
TGCAGTGCTAGTAAGGGGGCAGTAGAGACCCAGTACTTC CSASKGAVETQYF TRBD1 TRBV20-1 NA TRBJ2-5
TGTGCCAGCAGTTACAACACCGGGACTACTGACTACGAGCAGTACTTC CASSYNTGTTDYEQYF TRBD2 TRBV6-2/TRBV6-3 once TRBJ2-7
TGTGCCAGCAGTTCACCCGATACGGGACAGGGTCATGGCTACACCTTC CASSSPDTGQGHGYTF TRBD1 TRBV28 NA TRBJ1-2
TGTGCCAGCAGTCTGCGGGGACTAGCGGCCCAGGTCTACAATGAGCAGTTCTTC CASSLRGLAAQVYNEQFF TRBD2 TRBV27 NA TRBJ2-1
TGTGCCAGCAGTTACTCCGGGGGGGAGCTGTTTTTT CASSYSGGELFF NA TRBV6-2/TRBV6-3 NA TRBJ2-2
TGTGCCAGCAGCTTGCGGGACAGGGGTTGGGAGACCCAGTACTTC CASSLRDRGWETQYF TRBD1 TRBV13 NA TRBJ2-5
TGTGCCAGCAGAGGACAGGATTGGACCTACGAGCAGTACTTC CASRGQDWTYEQYF TRBD1 TRBV28 NA TRBJ2-7
TGTGCCAGCAGCTTCGGACAGGTCTCCTATAATTCACCCCTCCACTTT CASSFGQVSYNSPLHF TRBD1 TRBV7-8 NA TRBJ1-6
TGTGCCAGTAACTCGGGGGGGGAGAGGGCTAGCAATCAGCCCCAGCATTTT CASNSGGERASNQPQHF NA TRBV28 NA TRBJ1-5
TGCAGTGCTAGCGGGAACGATGAGCAGTTCTTC CSASGNDEQFF NA TRBV20-1 NA TRBJ2-1
TGTGCCAGCAGCCAGGGGGGATATGGCACTGAAGCTTTCTTT CASSQGGYGTEAFF NA TRBV3-1/TRBV3-2 NA TRBJ1-1
TGTGCCAGCAGTTTCCAGGGATCCTTGGGGACCCAGTACTTC CASSFQGSLGTQYF NA TRBV28 NA TRBJ2-5
TGTGCCAGCAGCGTAGAGGGCGGGAGGTACCCCTACGAGCAGTACTTC CASSVEGGRYPYEQYF TRBD2 TRBV9 once TRBJ2-7
TGTGCCAGCAGCCAAGGGAGAGGAGTAGCGGGGATAAACACCGGGGAGCTGTTTTTT CASSQGRGVAGINTGELFF TRBD2 TRBV3-1/TRBV3-2 NA TRBJ2-2
TGCGCCAGCGCCCCTTTGTGGGGAGACACCGGGGAGCTGTTTTTT CASAPLWGDTGELFF NA TRBV5-1 once TRBJ2-2
TGTGCCAGCAACCTACTAGCGGGAGGGCCTGGCGGGGAGCTGTTTTTT CASNLLAGGPGGELFF TRBD2 TRBV7-2 NA TRBJ2-2
TGTGCCAGCAGCTTAGGCAGGACCTACGAGCAGTACTTC CASSLGRTYEQYF NA TRBV7-2 NA TRBJ2-7
TGTGCCACCAGTGATTCAACAGGGGCCGATACGCAGTATTTT CATSDSTGADTQYF TRBD1 TRBV24-1 NA TRBJ2-3
TGTGCCAGTCAAATTGGGGGGTTAAGCAATCAGCCCCAGCATTTT CASQIGGLSNQPQHF NA TRBV28 NA TRBJ1-5
TGTGCCAGCAGTTTTAGTTATTCTAACAATGAGCAGTTCTTC CASSFSYSNNEQFF NA TRBV28 NA TRBJ2-1
TGCAGCGTTGTGGGAGACAATGAGCAGTTCTTC CSVVGDNEQFF NA TRBV29-1 NA TRBJ2-1